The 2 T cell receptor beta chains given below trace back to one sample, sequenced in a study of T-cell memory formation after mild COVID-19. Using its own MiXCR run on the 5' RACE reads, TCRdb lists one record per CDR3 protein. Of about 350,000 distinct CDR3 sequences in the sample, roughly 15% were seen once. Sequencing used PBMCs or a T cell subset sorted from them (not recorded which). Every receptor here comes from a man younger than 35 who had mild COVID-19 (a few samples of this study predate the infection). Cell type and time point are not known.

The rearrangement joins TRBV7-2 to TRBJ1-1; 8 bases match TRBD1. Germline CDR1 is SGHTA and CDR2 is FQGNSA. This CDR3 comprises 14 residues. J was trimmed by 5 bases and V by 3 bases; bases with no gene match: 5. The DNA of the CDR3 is TGTGCCAGCAGCTTCCTGACAGGGGATACTGAAGCTTTCTTT. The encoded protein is CASSFLTGDTEAFF.

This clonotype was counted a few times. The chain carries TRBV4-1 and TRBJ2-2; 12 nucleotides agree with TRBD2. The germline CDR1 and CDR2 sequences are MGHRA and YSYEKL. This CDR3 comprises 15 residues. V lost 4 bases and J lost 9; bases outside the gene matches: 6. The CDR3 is CASSPRLAGAWELFF. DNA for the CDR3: TGCGCCAGCAGCCCCCGACTAGCGGGGGCCTGGGAGCTGTTTTTT.